This T cell receptor (beta chain) was recorded in a study of blood T cells in healthy people across ages. Germline V gene data show CDR1 as LNHDA and CDR2 as SQIVND (reference sequence). CDR3 length equals 12 residues. Trimming shortened V by 3 bases and J by 5 bases, and 5 bases separated the two germline ends. Drawing of peripheral blood yielded 8.5 to 10 milliliters from each donor. Samples had at least 6.5 million PBMCs isolated from them. There are a few counts of this clonotype. Next came a second PCR, run for about 7 to 12 cycles, which used a sample-barcoded 5' primer along with a J-beta primer mix. Each cDNA molecule carried a tag from a template-switch adaptor that contained 12 random nucleotides. TCRdb reanalysed the 5' RACE reads using MiXCR and keeps one entry per CDR3 protein. The data hold about 1.1 million distinct CDR3 sequences, with less than 45% observed a single time.

This clonotype was obtained from a young man in good health. This chain joins TRBV19 and TRBJ2-1; D perhaps matches TRBD2 (5 bases). What was sequenced was blood. The CDR3 spells CASSMGDNEQFF. The CDR3 nucleotides are TGTGCCAGTAGTATGGGAGACAATGAGCAGTTCTTC.